The 26 T cell receptor beta chains in this list originate from one sample, sequenced in a study of shared clonotypes between healthy human individuals. Sequencing was performed with immunoSEQ multiplex PCR; in TCRdb, only in-frame clones are kept and a portion is missing. The sample contains 780,000 or so clones, roughly 72% of which appear only once. Sequencing was performed on memory CD4+ T cells sorted from blood. The sample's subset: CD45RA-negative fraction. These receptors were collected from a woman aged 30 to 39 in good health.

This clone has a handful of counts. The chain couples TRBV28 to TRBJ1-2, with TRBD1 matching 7 bases. The J segment lost 7 bases and the V segment lost 6 bases, leaving 8 bases of the junction unmatched. CDR3 length equals 13 residues. The germline V gene has CDR1 MDHEN and CDR2 SYDVKM. The CDR3 coding sequence is TGTGCCAGCAGCGAGACAGGGAGGATTGGCTACACCTTC. The encoded protein is CASSETGRIGYTF.

The chain joins TRBV28 to TRBJ1-2; D unclear. This CDR3 has 12 amino acids. V was pared by 3 bases and J by 7 bases, with 9 bases between. Germline values: CDR1 MDHEN, CDR2 SYDVKM. The CDR3 DNA is TGTGCCAGCAGTTTCAGCATGAGTGGCTACACCTTC. It translates to CASSFSMSGYTF.

This rearrangement joins TRBV7-6 to TRBJ2-3, with D perhaps TRBD2 (6 bases). The CDR3 runs 19 residues. CDR1 is SGHVS, CDR2 FNYEAQ, per germline. Trimming removed 5 bases at V and 6 bases at J, with 30 bases between. CDR3 DNA: TGTGCCAGCAGCACCTACCCGGCGGGGAAACGCCGAGGGTGGGATACGCAGTATTTT. It is translated as CASSTYPAGKRRGWDTQYF.

The CDR3 sequence is CSVAGQINTGELFF. CDR3 coding DNA: TGCAGCGTTGCCGGGCAGATTAACACCGGGGAGCTGTTTTTT. The chain has TRBV29-1 and TRBJ2-2; D is ambiguous. The V end lost 4 bases, the J end lost 2 bases, and 11 bases lay between the germline ends. Germline assignment: CDR1 SQVTM and CDR2 ANQGSEA. The CDR3 length is 14 residues.

The gene calls are TRBV29-1 and TRBJ2-7, with a weak D call TRBD1 (6 bases). V was shortened by 3 bases and J by 3 bases, with 6 bases between the two germline ends. The germline V gene has CDR1 SQVTM and CDR2 ANQGSEA. The length of the CDR3 is 11 residues. CDR3 sequence (DNA): TGCAGCGTTGAGGACAGCTACGAGCAGTACTTC. It specifies CSVEDSYEQYF.

The rearrangement uses TRBV19 and TRBJ2-1; TRBD2 aligns across 10 bases. This CDR3 has 15 amino acids. V shed 3 bases, J shed 8 bases, and the junction held 7 bases outside the gene matches. Germline CDR1 is LNHDA and CDR2 is SQIVND (reference sequence). The CDR3 nucleotides read TGTGCCAGTAGTATTGGTCTAGCGGGAGTCGATGAGCAGTTCTTC. Its translation: CASSIGLAGVDEQFF. Based on the CDR3 plus reference TRBV19 and TRBJ2-1, the full variable domain is DGGITQSPKYLFRKEGQNVTLSCEQNLNHDAMYWYRQDPGQGLRLIYYSQIVNDFQKGDIAEGYSVSREKKESFPLTVTSAQKNPTAFYLCASSIGLAGVDEQFFGPGTRLTVL.

The chain carries TRBV5-4 and TRBJ2-7; D is unclear. This CDR3 comprises 13 residues. Trimming shortened V by 2 bases and J by 5 bases, and 11 bases separated the two germline ends. Germline V CDR1 and CDR2: SGHNT, YYREEE (reference sequence). CDR3 DNA sequence: TGTGCCAGCAGCTTTCTTCTAGATAACGAGCAGTACTTC. Translation gives CASSFLLDNEQYF.

CDR3 nucleotide sequence: TGTGCCAGCTCACTTGGGACAGGGGGCGGAGACGAGCAGTACTTC. Its protein product is CASSLGTGGGDEQYF. V usage is TRBV18 and J usage is TRBJ2-7, with 12 positions matching TRBD1. Germline V gene lookup returns CDR1 KGHSH and CDR2 LQKENI. Trimming cost V 4 bases and J 5 bases; bases outside gene matches: 6. The CDR3 is 15 amino acids.

The V and J genes are TRBV6-1 and TRBJ2-7; 9 nucleotides line up with TRBD1. This CDR3 spans 15 amino acids. The V gene's germline CDR1 is MNHNS and CDR2 SASEGT. Losses at the gene ends were 10 bases for V and 1 base for J; bases not matched to a gene: 11. CDR3 region: CATPKSGTGSYEQYF. CDR3 nucleotide sequence: TGTGCCACCCCAAAAAGTGGGACAGGGTCCTACGAGCAGTACTTC.

As regards this clone: Given a much more abundant clone one base away, this may be a read error. The same CDR3 also results from other DNA sequences found in this sample. The gene calls are TRBV11-2 and TRBJ1-2; no clear D gene. This CDR3 contains 13 residues. The germline V and J ends were trimmed by 3 bases and 3 bases, with 8 bases remaining between them. Germline V gene lookup returns CDR1 SGHAT and CDR2 FQNNGV. CDR3 sequence reads: CASSLDGYYGYTF. The CDR3 region has the DNA TGTGCCAGCAGCTTGGACGGCTACTATGGCTACACCTTC. Full variable domain (remainder filled in from reference TRBV11-2 and TRBJ1-2): EAGVAQSPRYKIIEKRQSVAFWCNPISGHATLYWYQQILGQGPKLLIQFQNNGVVDDSQLPKDRFSAERLKGVDSTLKIQPAKLEDSAVYLCASSLDGYYGYTFGSGTRLTVV.

This clone was seen a few times. CDR3 sequence: CASTNYIINEQFF. The CDR3 region has the DNA TGTGCCAGCACCAATTACATAATCAATGAGCAGTTCTTC. V gene TRBV2 combines with J gene TRBJ2-1; D remains ambiguous. Looked up from germline, CDR1 is SNHLY and CDR2 is FYNNEI. Trimming removed 7 bases from V and 6 bases from J, with 13 bases in between. The CDR3 is made up of 13 amino acids.

This rearrangement joins TRBV5-4 to TRBJ2-7, with 9 nucleotides matching TRBD1. CDR1 and CDR2 from the germline V gene are SGHNT and YYREEE (reference sequence). The junction had 10 bases not matched to a gene; V was cut back by 4 bases and J by 8 bases. The CDR3 is 14 residues long. CDR3 region: CASSPGTGYLKQYF. The CDR3 bases are TGTGCCAGCAGCCCCGGGACAGGGTACCTCAAGCAGTACTTC.

Only one count was recorded for this clone. One end of the junction varies from germline; a read error may be responsible. The chain combines TRBV11-2 with TRBJ2-1; TRBD1 might be the D (6 bases). This CDR3 comprises 15 residues. CDR1 and CDR2 (germline): SGHAT, FQNNGV. Written as DNA, the CDR3 is TGTGCCAGCATGGGGTGGGGGCCGGATCCGGCCGAGCTGTTCTTC. It yields the protein CASMGWGPDPAELFF.

The chain recombines TRBV14 with TRBJ1-1; D not certain. V lost 10 bases and J lost 7, with 13 bases in between. Germline CDR1 and CDR2: SGHDN and FVKESK. This CDR3 region has 11 residues. For the CDR3, the DNA is TGTGCCATCCTCGCTGGCGGTGAAGCTTTCTTT. This encodes CAILAGGEAFF.

The CDR3 protein is CASSVPWSDLSARTDTQYF. CDR3 DNA sequence: TGTGCCAGCAGTGTCCCGTGGTCCGATCTGTCGGCTCGCACAGATACGCAGTATTTT. The chain uses TRBV2 and TRBJ2-3; D ambiguous. Trimming removed 4 bases at V and 1 base at J, with 24 bases between. Germline V gives CDR1 SNHLY, CDR2 FYNNEI. The length of the CDR3 is 19 residues.

This clone came up a few times. One junction end does not reproduce the germline sequence, and a read error may be involved. The V call is TRBV6-1, the J call TRBJ1-2, with 8 nucleotides matching TRBD1. CDR3 length equals 13 residues. CDR1 MNHNS and CDR2 SASEGT come from the germline V gene. The CDR3 spells CASREDRGTWDTF. Written as DNA, the CDR3 is TGTGCCAGCAGGGAAGACAGGGGTACATGGGACACCTTC.

The chain joins TRBV5-5 to TRBJ2-7; no reliable D call. CDR3 length: 15 amino acids. V lost 0 bases to trimming and J lost 3 bases, with 13 bases between them. Germline V gene lookup returns CDR1 SGHKS and CDR2 YYEKEE (reference sequence). CDR3 residues: CASSLDPNLVYEQYF. Written as DNA, the CDR3 is TGTGCCAGCAGCTTGGATCCAAATCTGGTCTACGAGCAGTACTTC.

The rearrangement links TRBV19 to TRBJ2-3; D remains unclear. V lost 2 bases to trimming and J lost 0 bases, with 9 bases between them. This CDR3 region has 15 residues. The germline CDR1 and CDR2 sequences are LNHDA and SQIVND (reference sequence). CDR3 amino acids: CASSIRRRSTDTQYF. As DNA, the CDR3 is TGTGCCAGTAGTATACGACGACGGAGCACAGATACGCAGTATTTT. Drawing the rest from reference TRBV19 and TRBJ2-3, the complete variable domain is DGGITQSPKYLFRKEGQNVTLSCEQNLNHDAMYWYRQDPGQGLRLIYYSQIVNDFQKGDIAEGYSVSREKKESFPLTVTSAQKNPTAFYLCASSIRRRSTDTQYFGPGTRLTVL.

Only a few counts were recorded for this clone. V is TRBV5-4 and J is TRBJ2-5; 7 bases line up with TRBD2. Germline trimming cut 4 bases from V and 2 bases from J; bases unmatched to any gene: 5. This CDR3 has 14 amino acids. Germline CDR1 SGHNT, CDR2 YYREEE (reference sequence). The CDR3 sequence: CASSGGLNQETQYF. CDR3 in DNA: TGTGCCAGCAGCGGGGGACTAAATCAAGAGACCCAGTACTTC.

This rearrangement joins TRBV19 to TRBJ1-2; TRBD1 matches at 8 bases. This CDR3 spans 14 amino acids. Germline values: CDR1 LNHDA, CDR2 SQIVND (reference sequence). With V trimmed by 5 bases and J by 4 bases, 6 bases remained unmatched. The CDR3 DNA sequence: TGTGCCAGTAGTCCAAGGGACAGGCTCTATGGCTACACCTTC. This gives the protein CASSPRDRLYGYTF.

V is TRBV4-2 and J is TRBJ1-4; 7 bases map to TRBD1. This CDR3 has 17 residues. The germline V gene encodes CDR1 LGHNA and CDR2 YNFKEQ. V trimming: 0 bases; J trimming: 0 bases; junction bases outside the gene matches: 4. CDR3 loop: CASSQDGTVATNEKLFF. DNA of the CDR3: TGTGCCAGCAGCCAAGATGGGACAGTCGCAACTAATGAAAAACTGTTTTTT.

V is TRBV11-3 and J is TRBJ2-2, with D tentatively TRBD2 (5 bases). Looked up from germline, CDR1 is SGHNT and CDR2 is YENEEA. The CDR3 is made up of 15 amino acids. V dropped 6 bases and J dropped 0 bases, with 11 bases sitting between them. The CDR3 bases are TGTGCCAGCAGTTTCCAGCGGTCGAACACCGGGGAGCTGTTTTTT. Its protein is CASSFQRSNTGELFF.

This clone occurred once. The genes are TRBV19 and TRBJ2-5, with D possibly being TRBD1 (5 bases). V gave up 8 bases and J gave up 4 bases, with 17 bases separating them. Germline V CDR1 and CDR2: LNHDA, SQIVND (reference sequence). The CDR3 spans 14 residues. DNA for the CDR3: TGTGCCAGTCGCCGGACACCTACGACAGAGACCCAGTACTTC. It is translated as CASRRTPTTETQYF.

This rearrangement joins TRBV5-1 to TRBJ1-4; weak D call: TRBD1 (5 bases). V was shortened by 4 bases and J by 7 bases, with 14 bases between the two germline ends. This CDR3 has 14 residues. Germline V lookup: CDR1 SGHRS, CDR2 YFSETQ. CDR3 sequence reads: CASSTDSGGEKLFF. The CDR3, as DNA: TGCGCCAGCAGCACGGACTCTGGGGGTGAAAAACTGTTTTTT.

The gene calls are TRBV6-7 and TRBJ2-5, with D uncertain. TRBV6-7 is flagged as an ORF with uncertain function. Between the trimmed V and J ends, which lost 0 bases and 0 bases, there was a span of 17 bases. This CDR3 has 18 residues. The CDR3 bases are TGTGCCAGCAGTTACTCGACGCGTCAGGTAGTGTACCAAGAGACCCAGTACTTC. It encodes CASSYSTRQVVYQETQYF.

The V call is TRBV5-1, the J call TRBJ2-7; TRBD1 is a possible D gene (6 bases). The CDR3 extends over 14 amino acids. Trimming took off 4 bases at V and 7 bases at J, with 18 bases between the two ends. In germline, CDR1 is SGHRS, CDR2 YFSETQ. CDR3 amino acids: CASSPGQTTEEQYF. CDR3 coding DNA: TGCGCCAGCAGCCCAGGACAGACTACGGAAGAGCAGTACTTC.